The present T cell receptor (beta chain) was sequenced within a study of beta chain features in type 1 diabetes (dated by TCRdb to the late 2010s). Study-level background: Mean age, gender distribution, total cell number and subset yield did not differ between patients and healthy donors. A total of approximately 100 million sorted cells were examined across all samples, and the number of cells per subset was strongly correlated with RNA yield. The study compared the TCRB repertoires of sorted circulating CD4+ T cell subsets in recently diagnosed type 1 diabetes patients with those in matched healthy donors. Naive and central memory subsets were obtained from all 28 donors, but regulatory and stem cell-like memory subsets were isolated from only 8 patients and roughly 8 healthy donors.

Measured from the cysteine to the phenylalanine, the CDR3 is 15 residues long. Only CDR3 DNA remains: 45 bases, in frame from the first base. The germline V gene (reference sequence) gives CDR1 as GTSNPN and CDR2 as SVGIG. V ends up 0 bases short and J 4 bases short, with an unmatched junction base count of 6. Of note for this clone: Its antigen is still unknown. Per-base quality was not reported, and no clone a single base away is much larger than it.

A single peripheral blood draw of about 116 mL on average was collected from each donor into heparinised tubes. Naive, central memory, regulatory and stem cell-like memory CD4+ T cells were sorted on a BD FACSAria II using a panel including CD45RO, CCR7, CD25, CD127, CD95 and CD27. All sorted populations exceeded 95% purity. PBMCs were separated immediately by Lymphoprep density gradient centrifugation and were stained directly, without being cultured. So that batch effects would be minimized, each experiment stained and sorted samples in pairs, pairing one healthy donor with one patient. Overall results and qualifications from the work: At VDJ recombination sites, type 1 diabetes patients had fewer insertions and more deleted nucleotides, which implies abnormalities in thymic rearrangement. Naive, central memory and regulatory TCRB repertoires appeared to be more similar among patients than among healthy donors. Because the HLA sub-analyses included only small numbers of individuals, any influence of HLA type on TCRB rearrangement was left unresolved. In all four CD4+ subsets, TCRB CDR3 length was moderately but significantly shorter in type 1 diabetes patients. Sequencing cDNA rather than genomic DNA could over-represent highly expressing activated cells, although activation and CD3 levels did not differ between groups. PCR may preferentially amplify shorter templates, but because patient and control samples were amplified and corrected together, any resulting skew would affect both groups equally.

All of the isolated RNA was reverse transcribed with the High Capacity cDNA Reverse Transcription Kit, so expressed TCRB transcripts were sequenced. Naive, central memory and regulatory T cell samples underwent deep immunoSEQ sequencing, averaging about 3.5 million total reads per sample. After sorted cells were lysed in RLT buffer, RNA was extracted with DNase-treated RNeasy Micro or Mini kits, with the choice depending on cell number. Each cell subset was processed on its own to prevent cross-contamination, while patient and healthy donor samples were processed together. The immunoSEQ multiplex PCR was used to amplify TCRB sequences from cDNA, yielding 87-bp fragments that span the CDR3 region. Amplicons were sequenced on the Illumina HiSeq platform. Concerning the study's data processing: Synthetic template baselines were used to correct PCR bias computationally, reads within Hamming distance 2 were collapsed, and singletons that could not be merged were discarded. Reads were aligned against IMGT so that V, D and J genes, CDR3 length and insertions or deletions at six rearrangement sites could be assigned. Within each subset, clonotype counts were normalized to sorted cell number, after which true diversity and Gini coefficients were computed with the tcR R package. The overlap coefficient, calculated on TCRB nucleotide sequences, was used to quantify repertoire sharing. Out-of-frame TCRB sequences from naive cells were analyzed as a proxy for the pre-selection repertoire. TCRdb mirrors the immuneACCESS table, restricted to in-frame sequences. Some clones are absent from its copies; in checked studies, under half trace to an unresolved V gene, and the reason for the others is unknown. The V and J calls and the clone size are those of that table, but D and trimming were determined from the DNA. The sample table lists approximately 250,000 clones, over 9.5% of them with a count of one. The biggest ten clones account for about 0.037% of the sample.

This clonotype originated in a woman under 30 in good health. The receptor chain draws on TRBV30 and TRBJ1-3; TRBD1 agrees with 7 junctional bases. The material sequenced was naive CD4+ T cells from blood. The sample's cell subset or site label, decoded: true naive CD4+ T cells. The DNA sequence follows: TGTGCCTGGAGTGTACTGACAGGGCGAGGAAACACCATATATTTT. Translated, this is CAWSVLTGRGNTIYF.